This T cell receptor (beta chain) stems from a study of technical replicates of blood from a few donors. The CDR3 spans 15 residues. Deletions cut 0 bases from V and 7 bases from J, with 15 bases between. Germline V gives CDR1 SGHNT, CDR2 YENEEA. The protocol was immunoSEQ multiplex PCR, while the TCRdb copy is restricted to in-frame clones and leaves out a portion. The table has roughly 70,000 clones, about 90% seen once. Sample: T cells isolated from PBMCs. The chain joins TRBV11-3 to TRBJ1-1; possible D gene TRBD1, 5 bases. The source is a human donor in good health. In DNA, the CDR3 is TGTGCCAGCAGCTTAGATAGCACGACAGTAAATGAAGCTTTCTTT. Its protein product is CASSLDSTTVNEAFF.